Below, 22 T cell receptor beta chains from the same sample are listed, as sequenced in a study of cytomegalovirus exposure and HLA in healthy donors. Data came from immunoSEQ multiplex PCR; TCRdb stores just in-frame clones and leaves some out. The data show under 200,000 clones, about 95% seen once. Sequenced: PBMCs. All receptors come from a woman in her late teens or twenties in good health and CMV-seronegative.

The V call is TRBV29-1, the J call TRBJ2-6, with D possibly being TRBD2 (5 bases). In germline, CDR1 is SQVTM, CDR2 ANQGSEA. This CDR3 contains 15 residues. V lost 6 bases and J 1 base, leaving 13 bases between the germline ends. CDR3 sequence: CSVLKTKSGANVLTF. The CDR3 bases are TGCAGCGTGCTTAAGACTAAATCTGGGGCCAACGTCCTGACTTTC.

The CDR3 here is CATGDSENSPLHF. CDR3 nucleotide sequence: TGTGCCACCGGGGACAGTGAAAATTCACCCCTCCACTTT. The chain carries TRBV19 and TRBJ1-6, with 7 bases fitting TRBD1. Germline CDR1 LNHDA, CDR2 SQIVND (reference sequence). This CDR3 contains 13 residues. V lost 10 bases, J lost 7 bases, and 7 bases stayed unmatched.

The CDR3 region is CASRNRDGFTEAFF. The CDR3, as DNA: TGTGCCAGTAGAAACAGGGACGGTTTCACTGAAGCTTTCTTT. This sequence joins TRBV19 and TRBJ1-1; weak D call: TRBD1 (6 bases). CDR3 length: 14 residues. Germline CDR1 reads LNHDA; CDR2 reads SQIVND (reference sequence). V was trimmed by 6 bases and J by 4 bases, leaving 15 bases between them. The full variable domain, in which reference TRBV19 and TRBJ1-1 provide the parts outside the CDR3, is DGGITQSPKYLFRKEGQNVTLSCEQNLNHDAMYWYRQDPGQGLRLIYYSQIVNDFQKGDIAEGYSVSREKKESFPLTVTSAQKNPTAFYLCASRNRDGFTEAFFGQGTRLTVV.

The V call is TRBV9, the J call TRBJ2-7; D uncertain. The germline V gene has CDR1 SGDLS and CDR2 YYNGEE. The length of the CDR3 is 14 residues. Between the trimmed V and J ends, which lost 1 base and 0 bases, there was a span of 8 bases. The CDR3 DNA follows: TGTGCCAGCAGCGTATTTGATAGCTCCTACGAGCAGTACTTC. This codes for CASSVFDSSYEQYF.

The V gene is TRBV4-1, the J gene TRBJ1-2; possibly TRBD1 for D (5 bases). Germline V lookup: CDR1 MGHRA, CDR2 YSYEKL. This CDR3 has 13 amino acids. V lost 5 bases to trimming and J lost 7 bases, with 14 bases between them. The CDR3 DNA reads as TGCGCCAGCAGCTTTAATCAGGGTGGTGGCTACACCTTC. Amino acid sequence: CASSFNQGGGYTF.

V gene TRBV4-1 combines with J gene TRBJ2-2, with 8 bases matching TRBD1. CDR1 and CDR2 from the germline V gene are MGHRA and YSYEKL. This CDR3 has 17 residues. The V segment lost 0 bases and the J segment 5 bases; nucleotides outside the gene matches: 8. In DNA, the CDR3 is TGCGCCAGCAGCCAAGATCCGGGACAGGCAGGAACCGGGGAGCTGTTTTTT. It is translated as CASSQDPGQAGTGELFF.

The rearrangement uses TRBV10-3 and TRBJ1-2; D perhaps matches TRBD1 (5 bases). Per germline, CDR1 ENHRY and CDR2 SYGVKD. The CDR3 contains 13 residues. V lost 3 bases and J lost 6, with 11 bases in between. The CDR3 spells CAISEYQGNGYTF. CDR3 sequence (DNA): TGTGCCATCAGTGAATACCAGGGTAATGGCTACACCTTC.

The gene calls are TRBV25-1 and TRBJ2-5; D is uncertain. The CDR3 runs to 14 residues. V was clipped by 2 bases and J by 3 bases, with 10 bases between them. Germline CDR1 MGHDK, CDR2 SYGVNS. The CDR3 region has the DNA TGTGCCAGCAGTGAAGTGAACATAAAAGAGACCCAGTACTTC. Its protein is CASSEVNIKETQYF.

CDR3 loop: CASSDLAGGGDTQYF. CDR3 DNA sequence: TGTGCCAGCAGCGACCTAGCGGGGGGGGGAGATACGCAGTATTTT. V usage is TRBV9 and J usage is TRBJ2-3; 12 bases fit TRBD2. This CDR3 is built from 15 residues. Per germline, CDR1 SGDLS and CDR2 YYNGEE. V lost 3 bases to trimming and J lost 5 bases; unmatched junction nucleotides: 4. The variable domain in full, with the rest retrieved from reference TRBV9 and TRBJ2-3, is DSGVTQTPKHLITATGQRVTLRCSPRSGDLSVYWYQQSLDQGLQFLIQYYNGEERAKGNILERFSAQQFPDLHSELNLSSLELGDSALYFCASSDLAGGGDTQYFGPGTRLTVL.

CDR3 in DNA: TGTGCCAGCAGCCGAACTAGCGGGGCCACGTACGAGCAGTACTTC. Its translation: CASSRTSGATYEQYF. The chain combines TRBV7-9 with TRBJ2-7; 10 nucleotides align to TRBD2. CDR3 length equals 15 residues. V lost 5 bases and J lost 4; bases outside the gene matches: 8. The germline gives CDR1 SEHNR, CDR2 FQNEAQ (reference sequence).

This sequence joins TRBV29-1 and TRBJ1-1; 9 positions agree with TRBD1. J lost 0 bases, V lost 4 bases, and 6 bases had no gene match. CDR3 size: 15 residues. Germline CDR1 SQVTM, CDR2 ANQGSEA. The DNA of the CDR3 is TGCAGCGTTGTACAGGGGGCTCTCATGAACACTGAAGCTTTCTTT. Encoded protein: CSVVQGALMNTEAFF. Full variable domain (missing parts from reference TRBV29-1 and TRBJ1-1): SAVISQKPSRDICQRGTSLTIQCQVDSQVTMMFWYRQQPGQSLTLIATANQGSEATYESGFVIDKFPISRPNLTFSTLTVSNMSPEDSSIYLCSVVQGALMNTEAFFGQGTRLTVV.

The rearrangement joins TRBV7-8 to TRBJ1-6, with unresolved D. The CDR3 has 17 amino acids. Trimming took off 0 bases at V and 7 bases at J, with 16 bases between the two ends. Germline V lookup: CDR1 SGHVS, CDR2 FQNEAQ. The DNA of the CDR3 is TGTGCCAGCAGCTTAGCGCGAGAGGAGATTTGGAATTCACCCCTCCACTTT. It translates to CASSLAREEIWNSPLHF.

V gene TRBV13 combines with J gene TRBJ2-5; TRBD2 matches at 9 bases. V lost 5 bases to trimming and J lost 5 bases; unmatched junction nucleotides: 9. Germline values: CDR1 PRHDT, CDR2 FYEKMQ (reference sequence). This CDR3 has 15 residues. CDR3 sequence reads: CASSPGLAIDETQYF. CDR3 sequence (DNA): TGTGCCAGCAGCCCAGGACTAGCGATTGATGAGACCCAGTACTTC.

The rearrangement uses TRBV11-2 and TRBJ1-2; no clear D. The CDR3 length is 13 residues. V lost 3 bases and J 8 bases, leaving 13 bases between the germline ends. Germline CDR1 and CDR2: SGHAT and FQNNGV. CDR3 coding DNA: TGTGCCAGCAGCTTGTGGCCCTCCGGGGGCTACACCTTC. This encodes CASSLWPSGGYTF.

In DNA, the CDR3 is TGCGCCAGCAGCTTAGGACTAGCGGGGGGGCAGGAGACCCAGTACTTC. It yields the protein CASSLGLAGGQETQYF. The chain uses TRBV5-1 and TRBJ2-5, with 15 bases fitting TRBD2. CDR3 length: 16 amino acids. V lost 2 bases, J lost 5 bases, and 4 bases stayed unmatched. Per germline, CDR1 SGHRS and CDR2 YFSETQ.

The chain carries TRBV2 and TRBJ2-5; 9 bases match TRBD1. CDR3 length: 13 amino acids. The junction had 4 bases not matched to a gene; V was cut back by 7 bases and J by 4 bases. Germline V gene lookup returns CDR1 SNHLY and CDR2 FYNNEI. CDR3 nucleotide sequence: TGTGCCAGCAATGACAGGGGGAGAGAGACCCAGTACTTC. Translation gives CASNDRGRETQYF.

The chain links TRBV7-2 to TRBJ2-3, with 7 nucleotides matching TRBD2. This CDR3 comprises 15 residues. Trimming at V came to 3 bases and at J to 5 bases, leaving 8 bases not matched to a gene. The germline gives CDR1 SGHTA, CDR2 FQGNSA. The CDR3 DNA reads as TGTGCCAGCAGCTTTAGGCGGGGGTGGGTAGATACGCAGTATTTT. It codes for CASSFRRGWVDTQYF.

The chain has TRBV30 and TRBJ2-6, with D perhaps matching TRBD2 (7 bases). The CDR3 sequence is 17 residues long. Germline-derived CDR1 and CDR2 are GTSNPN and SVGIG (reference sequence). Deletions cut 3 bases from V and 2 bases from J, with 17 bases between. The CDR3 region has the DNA TGTGCCTGGAGGGGGGGGCAGGCCTTCGCTGGGGCCAACGTCCTGACTTTC. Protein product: CAWRGGQAFAGANVLTF.

CDR3 region: CAWSVDRGFNSPLHF. In nucleotides, the CDR3 is TGTGCCTGGAGTGTAGACAGGGGGTTTAATTCACCCCTCCACTTT. This chain connects TRBV30 to TRBJ1-6; 9 nucleotides agree with TRBD1. The germline V gene has CDR1 GTSNPN and CDR2 SVGIG (reference sequence). The CDR3 spans 15 residues. V was clipped by 0 bases and J by 6 bases; unmatched bases: 3.

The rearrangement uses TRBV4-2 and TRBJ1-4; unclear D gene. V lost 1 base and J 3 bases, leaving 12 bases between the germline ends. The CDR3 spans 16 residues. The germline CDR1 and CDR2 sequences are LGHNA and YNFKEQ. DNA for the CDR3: TGTGCCAGCAGCCAAGCGGACCTGGACTCTAATGAAAAACTGTTTTTT. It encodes CASSQADLDSNEKLFF.

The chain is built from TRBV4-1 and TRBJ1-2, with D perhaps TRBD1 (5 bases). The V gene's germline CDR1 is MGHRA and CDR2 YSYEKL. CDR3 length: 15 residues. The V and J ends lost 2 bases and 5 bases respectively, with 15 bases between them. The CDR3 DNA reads TGCGCCAGCAGCCAACCGGTGGGGGAGGGGTATGGCTACACCTTC. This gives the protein CASSQPVGEGYGYTF.

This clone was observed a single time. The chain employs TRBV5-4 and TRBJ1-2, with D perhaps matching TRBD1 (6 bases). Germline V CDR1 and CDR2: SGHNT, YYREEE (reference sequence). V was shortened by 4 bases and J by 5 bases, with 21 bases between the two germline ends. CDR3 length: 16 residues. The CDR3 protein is CASSPVGGAVMYGYTF. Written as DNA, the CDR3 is TGTGCCAGCAGCCCCGTGGGGGGGGCCGTAATGTATGGCTACACCTTC.